This T cell receptor (beta chain) was sequenced for a study of cytomegalovirus exposure and HLA in healthy donors. Looked up from germline, CDR1 is SGHKS and CDR2 is YYEKEE (reference sequence). V trimming: 3 bases; J trimming: 7 bases; junction bases outside the gene matches: 7. The CDR3 sequence is 15 residues long. The study's findings and limits: TCR beta chain V- and J-gene trimming was linked, in a later analysis, to a missense variant in DCLRE1C.

This clone was seen more than once but under ten times. Antigen unknown. The PCR contained 60 Vbeta and 13 Jbeta primers. TCRdb keeps only in-frame clones here, not all; method: immunoSEQ multiplex PCR. The sample carries 150,000 or so clones, approximately 83% recorded once. The clonotype originates from a male donor in good health and CMV-seronegative. Sequenced sample: PBMCs. The chain is built from TRBV5-5 and TRBJ1-6, with 7 bases that match TRBD1. This CDR3 is CASSSEGAGNSPLHF. For the CDR3, the DNA is TGTGCCAGCAGCTCAGAGGGGGCGGGGAATTCACCCCTCCACTTT.